A single sample gave rise to the 14 T cell receptor beta chains below, sequenced in a study of T-cell memory formation after mild COVID-19. TCRdb fed the 5' RACE reads into MiXCR, producing one record per CDR3 protein. The profile shows 140,000 to 150,000 distinct CDR3 sequences, about 19% of them singletons. Material: PBMCs or a T cell subset sorted from them (not recorded which). The receptors derive from an adult woman who had mild COVID-19 (a few samples of this study predate the infection). Cell type and time point are not known.

There are a few counts of this clonotype. The V and J genes are TRBV7-9 and TRBJ2-1; D may be TRBD2 (6 bases). The CDR3 totals 14 residues. CDR1 SEHNR and CDR2 FQNEAQ come from the germline V gene (reference sequence). V was clipped by 0 bases and J by 8 bases, with 11 bases between them. The CDR3 is CASSLAHTGDEQFF. CDR3 coding DNA: TGTGCCAGCAGCTTAGCGCATACGGGGGATGAGCAGTTCTTC.

This clonotype was recorded a few times. The V gene is TRBV5-1, the J gene TRBJ2-2, with 10 positions matching TRBD2. The V gene's germline CDR1 is SGHRS and CDR2 YFSETQ. J gave up 7 bases and V 4 bases, and 16 bases lay outside the gene matches. The CDR3 extends over 18 amino acids. CDR3 protein: CASSLLPGAGGPIGELFF. The CDR3 DNA reads TGCGCCAGCAGCCTACTCCCCGGAGCGGGGGGGCCGATCGGGGAGCTGTTTTTT.

The gene calls are TRBV7-9 and TRBJ2-1, with a possible D match to TRBD2 (6 bases). The CDR3 contains 16 residues. Trimming left V 1 base short and J 7 bases short, with 17 bases between. Germline loops: CDR1 SEHNR, CDR2 FQNEAQ (reference sequence). The CDR3 is CASSLGLADYSNEQFF. Here the CDR3 DNA reads TGTGCCAGCAGCTTAGGGTTAGCGGACTACTCTAATGAGCAGTTCTTC. Combining the CDR3 with reference TRBV7-9 and TRBJ2-1 gives the whole variable domain DTGVSQNPRHKITKRGQNVTFRCDPISEHNRLYWYRQTLGQGPEFLTYFQNEAQLEKSRLLSDRFSAERPKGSFSTLEIQRTEQGDSAMYLCASSLGLADYSNEQFFGPGTRLTVL.

V is TRBV24-1 and J is TRBJ2-3; 8 nucleotides match TRBD2. The CDR3 is 15 residues long. CDR1 and CDR2 from the germline V gene are KGHDR and SFDVKD. V trimming: 4 bases; J trimming: 4 bases; junction bases outside the gene matches: 6. This chain's CDR3 is CATSDPQREPDTQYF. The DNA for the CDR3 is TGTGCCACCAGTGACCCACAGCGGGAGCCAGATACGCAGTATTTT.

This clonotype was detected only a few times. The chain carries TRBV12-3 or TRBV12-4 and TRBJ2-5, with 7 bases fitting TRBD1. There are 17 residues in the CDR3. V lost 4 bases, J lost 4 bases, and 15 bases stayed unmatched. CDR3 sequence (DNA): TGTGCCAGCAGTTCCCGCAGAAAAACAGGGGTAGGAGAGACCCAGTACTTC. Its protein product is CASSSRRKTGVGETQYF.

This clonotype was recorded a few times. The J gene is TRBJ2-1, the V gene TRBV12-3 or TRBV12-4; 9 positions agree with TRBD2. Trimming at V came to 2 bases and at J to 6 bases, leaving 2 bases not matched to a gene. This CDR3 is 14 amino acids long. CDR3 region: CASSLSGGRNEQFF. In DNA, the CDR3 is TGTGCCAGCAGTTTAAGCGGGGGGCGCAATGAGCAGTTCTTC.

This clonotype was picked up a small number of times. The chain couples TRBV10-3 to TRBJ1-2, with D maybe TRBD1 (5 bases). CDR1 ENHRY and CDR2 SYGVKD come from the germline V gene. With 8 bases removed from V and 6 bases from J, the gap between germline ends came to 19 bases. The length of the CDR3 is 14 residues. The CDR3 sequence is CAIGQGGFGNGYTF. As DNA, the CDR3 is TGTGCCATCGGGCAGGGCGGATTCGGCAATGGCTACACCTTC.

This chain uses TRBV19 with TRBJ2-1; TRBD2 matches at 7 bases. Looked up from germline, CDR1 is LNHDA and CDR2 is SQIVND (reference sequence). This CDR3 region has 16 residues. V was pared by 0 bases and J by 12 bases, with 14 bases of the junction left unmatched. The CDR3 spells CASSIEGGKGRARQFF. The CDR3 DNA reads TGTGCCAGTAGTATAGAGGGGGGGAAAGGGAGGGCCCGGCAGTTCTTC.

This clonotype was seen more than once but under ten times. The chain couples TRBV20-1 to TRBJ2-3, with D perhaps TRBD1 (5 bases). The CDR3 extends over 11 amino acids. Between the trimmed V and J ends, which lost 5 bases and 2 bases, there was a span of 5 bases. Germline V gives CDR1 DFQATT, CDR2 SNEGSKA (reference sequence). The CDR3 region is CSAGATDTQYF. The CDR3 DNA reads TGCAGTGCTGGGGCCACAGATACGCAGTATTTT.

CDR3 in DNA: TGCGCCAGCAGCCAAGGCACTGGAGGTCGCGCGCGGCTCTCCTACGAGCAGTACTTC. Residues: CASSQGTGGRARLSYEQYF. The V and J genes are TRBV4-1 and TRBJ2-7; D perhaps matches TRBD2 (5 bases). Germline V gene lookup returns CDR1 MGHRA and CDR2 YSYEKL. The CDR3 covers 19 residues. The V end lost 1 base, the J end lost 0 bases, and 22 bases lay between the germline ends.

The V gene is TRBV19, the J gene TRBJ2-4, with a possible D match to TRBD1 (6 bases). Germline lookup yields CDR1 LNHDA and CDR2 SQIVND (reference sequence). This CDR3 spans 17 amino acids. The V end was cut by 5 bases, the J end by 0 bases, with 17 bases between. DNA for the CDR3: TGTGCCAGTAGTGTCCTCGGGACATCATTAGCCAAAAACATTCAGTACTTC. Translating gives CASSVLGTSLAKNIQYF.

The V and J genes are TRBV14 and TRBJ2-4, with 8 nucleotides matching TRBD2. CDR1 and CDR2 (germline): SGHDN, FVKESK. The V gene end was trimmed by 3 bases and the J gene end by 6 bases; junction bases not matched to a gene: 7. The CDR3 contains 15 residues. CDR3 amino acids: CASSQLGGARNIQYF. The CDR3 DNA sequence: TGTGCCAGCAGCCAGCTCGGGGGGGCGCGAAACATTCAGTACTTC.

The CDR3 reads CASSRNSRQGSGGYTF. The CDR3 coding sequence is TGCGCCAGCAGCCGCAACTCACGACAGGGGTCGGGTGGCTACACCTTC. The V and J genes are TRBV4-3 and TRBJ1-2, with 8 nucleotides matching TRBD1. CDR3 length: 16 residues. The V segment lost 4 bases and the J segment 7 bases; nucleotides outside the gene matches: 14. Per the germline V gene, CDR1 is LGHNA and CDR2 is YSLEER.

The chain joins TRBV6-2 or TRBV6-3 to TRBJ2-5; 7 nucleotides agree with TRBD1. Germline-derived CDR1 and CDR2 are MNHEY and SVGEGT. The V and J ends lost 6 bases and 4 bases, in that order; junction bases with no gene match: 14. The CDR3 sequence is 16 residues long. The CDR3 DNA reads TGTGCCAGCAGCTCTAGACAGGGTAGAGGACCAGAGACCCAGTACTTC. Its translation is CASSSRQGRGPETQYF.